This T cell receptor (beta chain) was documented in a study of blood T cell repertoires in COVID-19. Looking at the study overall: COVID-19 samples collected from the United States, Italy and Spain covered acute and convalescent phases. In each case, the material was cDNA or gDNA derived from T cells, B-cell-depleted T cells, or PBMCs.

In the authors' methods: Reference gene primer amplification gave estimated nucleated cell counts. Here immunoSEQ multiplex PCR was the method, and the copy in TCRdb shows in-frame clones only, minus some. Clone size and V and J calls were adopted from that table, with D and trimming inferred from the DNA. The data hold approximately 190,000 clones, with around 80% observed a single time. Germline V gene lookup returns CDR1 WNHNN and CDR2 SYGVQD (reference sequence). The CDR3 runs 13 residues. V dropped 5 bases and J dropped 5 bases, with 12 bases sitting between them. The TCR sequence derives from a man under 40 with active or convalescent COVID-19. The rearrangement links TRBV10-1 to TRBJ1-1; D gene unclear. What was sequenced was peripheral blood. The chain's CDR3 is CASSQSGLTEAFF. In nucleotides, the CDR3 is TGCGCCAGCAGTCAAAGCGGGCTAACTGAAGCTTTCTTT.